The 8 T cell receptor beta chains below all came from one sample that was sequenced in a study of blood T cell repertoires in COVID-19. Generated by immunoSEQ multiplex PCR, the TCRdb table keeps only in-frame clones and is missing some. The data contain 350,000 to 550,000 clones, roughly 89% of them singletons. The sequenced sample consisted of peripheral blood. The receptors originated from a woman in her twenties or thirties with acute or convalescent COVID-19.

The chain combines TRBV12-5 with TRBJ2-2; 13 positions match TRBD2. Germline V gives CDR1 LGHNT, CDR2 FRNRAP. V dropped 3 bases and J dropped 0; count of bases not matched to a gene: 13. The CDR3 length is 21 residues. The CDR3 region is CASGLERTSGGTFANTGELFF. Written as DNA, the CDR3 is TGTGCTAGTGGTTTAGAGAGGACTAGCGGGGGCACGTTCGCGAACACCGGGGAGCTGTTTTTT.

The chain joins TRBV20-1 to TRBJ1-1; D might be TRBD1 (5 bases). CDR1 and CDR2 from the germline V gene are DFQATT and SNEGSKA (reference sequence). V was trimmed by 6 bases and J by 8 bases, leaving 13 bases between them. The CDR3 has 11 residues. CDR3 sequence: CSAGEALEAFF. CDR3 DNA sequence: TGCAGTGCGGGGGAGGCCCTCGAAGCTTTCTTT.

This sequence joins TRBV29-1 and TRBJ2-1; 7 nucleotides agree with TRBD2. This CDR3 has 14 residues. J gave up 1 base and V 2 bases, and 2 bases lay outside the gene matches. Germline CDR1 SQVTM, CDR2 ANQGSEA. CDR3 sequence reads: CSVERGESYNEQFF. Written as DNA, the CDR3 is TGCAGCGTTGAACGGGGGGAGTCCTACAATGAGCAGTTCTTC.

This clone was found a few times. This chain connects TRBV28 to TRBJ1-1; 7 bases are shared with TRBD1. After removal of 6 bases from V and 7 bases from J, the junction contained 11 bases not matched to a gene. Germline CDR1 and CDR2: MDHEN and SYDVKM. The CDR3 loop spans 14 amino acids. Here the CDR3 reads CASSSSGQFHEAFF. The CDR3, as DNA: TGTGCCAGCAGCAGCTCGGGACAGTTCCATGAAGCTTTCTTT.

This chain links TRBV29-1 with TRBJ1-2; no reliable D call. V was clipped by 0 bases and J by 6 bases, with 11 bases between them. The germline gives CDR1 SQVTM, CDR2 ANQGSEA. The CDR3 extends over 13 amino acids. For the CDR3, the DNA is TGCAGCGTTGAAGAGACGGGTAGAAATGGCTACACCTTC. Translation: CSVEETGRNGYTF.

The chain recombines TRBV25-1 with TRBJ2-1; D may be TRBD1 (6 bases). The V gene lost 4 bases and the J gene lost 1 base, with 11 bases spanning the gap. The CDR3 contains 15 residues. Looked up from germline, CDR1 is MGHDK and CDR2 is SYGVNS. The CDR3 region has the DNA TGTGCCAGCAGTGCTCTAGACAGGTCCTACAATGAGCAGTTCTTC. Translating it yields CASSALDRSYNEQFF.

The V gene is TRBV7-2, the J gene TRBJ2-4, with TRBD2 identical over 7 bases. Germline trimming cut 5 bases from V and 0 bases from J; bases unmatched to any gene: 10. This CDR3 region has 17 residues. Germline CDR1 is SGHTA and CDR2 is FQGNSA. The CDR3 region is CASSGLEGQVAKNIQYF. In nucleotides, the CDR3 is TGTGCCAGCAGCGGACTAGAAGGTCAGGTAGCCAAAAACATTCAGTACTTC.

The chain joins TRBV11-2 to TRBJ1-1; D is uncertain. The CDR3 is 12 amino acids. CDR1 SGHAT and CDR2 FQNNGV come from the germline V gene. V was pared by 3 bases and J by 1 base, with 3 bases between. This chain's CDR3 is CASSFRNTEAFF. In DNA form, the CDR3 reads TGTGCCAGCAGCTTCAGGAACACTGAAGCTTTCTTT.